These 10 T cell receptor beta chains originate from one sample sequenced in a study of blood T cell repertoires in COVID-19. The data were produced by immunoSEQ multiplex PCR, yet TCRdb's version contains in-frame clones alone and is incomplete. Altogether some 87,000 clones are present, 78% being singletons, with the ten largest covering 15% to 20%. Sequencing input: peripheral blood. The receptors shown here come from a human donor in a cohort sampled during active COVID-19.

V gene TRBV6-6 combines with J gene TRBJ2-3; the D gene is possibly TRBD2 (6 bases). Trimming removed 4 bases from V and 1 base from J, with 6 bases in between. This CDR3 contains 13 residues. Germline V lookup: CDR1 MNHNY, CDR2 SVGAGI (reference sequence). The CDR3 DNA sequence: TGTGCCAGCAGTTCGGGGGGCACAGATACGCAGTATTTT. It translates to CASSSGGTDTQYF.

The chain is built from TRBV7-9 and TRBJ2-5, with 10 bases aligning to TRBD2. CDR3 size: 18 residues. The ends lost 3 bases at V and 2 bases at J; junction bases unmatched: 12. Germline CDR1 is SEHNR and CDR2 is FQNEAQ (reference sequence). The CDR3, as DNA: TGTGCCAGCAGCTTGTCGGTAGCGGGGGGCCTTCAACAAGAGACCCAGTACTTC. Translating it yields CASSLSVAGGLQQETQYF.

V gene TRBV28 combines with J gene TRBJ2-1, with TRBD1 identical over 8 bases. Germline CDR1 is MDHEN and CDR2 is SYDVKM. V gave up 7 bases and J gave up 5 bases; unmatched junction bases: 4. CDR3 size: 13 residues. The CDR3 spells CASTGQVNNEQFF. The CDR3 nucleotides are TGTGCCAGCACGGGACAGGTCAACAATGAGCAGTTCTTC. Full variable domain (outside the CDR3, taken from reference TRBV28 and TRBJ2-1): DVKVTQSSRYLVKRTGEKVFLECVQDMDHENMFWYRQDPGLGLRLIYFSYDVKMKEKGDIPEGYSVSREKKERFSLILESASTNQTSMYLCASTGQVNNEQFFGPGTRLTVL.

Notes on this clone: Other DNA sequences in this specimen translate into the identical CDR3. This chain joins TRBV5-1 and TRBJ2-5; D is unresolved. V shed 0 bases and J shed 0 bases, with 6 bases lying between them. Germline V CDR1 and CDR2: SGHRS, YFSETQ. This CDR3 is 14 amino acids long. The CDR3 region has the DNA TGCGCCAGCAGCTTGGCCGGGTACCAAGAGACCCAGTACTTC. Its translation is CASSLAGYQETQYF.

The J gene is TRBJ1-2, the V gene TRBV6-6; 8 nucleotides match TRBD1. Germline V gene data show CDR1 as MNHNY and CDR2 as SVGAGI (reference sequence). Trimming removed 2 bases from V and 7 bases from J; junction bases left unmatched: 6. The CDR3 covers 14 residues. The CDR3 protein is CASSYNPGGVGYTF. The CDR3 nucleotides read TGTGCCAGCAGTTACAATCCAGGGGGCGTTGGCTACACCTTC.

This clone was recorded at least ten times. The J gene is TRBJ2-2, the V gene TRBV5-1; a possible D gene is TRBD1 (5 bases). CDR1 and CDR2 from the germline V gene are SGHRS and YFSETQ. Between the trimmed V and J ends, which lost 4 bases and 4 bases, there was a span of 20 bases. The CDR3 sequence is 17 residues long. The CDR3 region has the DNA TGCGCCAGCAGCCGGCAGGGATTGACATATAGCACCGGGGAGCTGTTTTTT. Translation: CASSRQGLTYSTGELFF. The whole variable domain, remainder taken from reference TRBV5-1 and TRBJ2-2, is KAGVTQTPRYLIKTRGQQVTLSCSPISGHRSVSWYQQTPGQGLQFLFEYFSETQRNKGNFPGRFSGRQFSNSRSEMNVSTLELGDSALYLCASSRQGLTYSTGELFFGEGSRLTVL.

The CDR3 coding sequence is TGTGCCAGCAGCCCGGACATCCCAAGCCAGCCCCAGCATTTT. It yields the protein CASSPDIPSQPQHF. The chain employs TRBV3-1 (or the pseudogene TRBV3-2) and TRBJ1-5, with a possible D match to TRBD1 (5 bases). Per germline, CDR1 LGHDT and CDR2 YNNKEL (reference sequence). V was shortened by 4 bases and J by 7 bases, with 14 bases between the two germline ends. This CDR3 contains 14 residues.

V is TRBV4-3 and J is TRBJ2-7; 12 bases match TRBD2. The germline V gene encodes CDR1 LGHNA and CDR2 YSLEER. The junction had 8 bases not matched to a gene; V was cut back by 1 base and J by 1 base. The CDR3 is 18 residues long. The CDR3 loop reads CASSQVASGRARSYEQYV. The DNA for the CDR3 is TGCGCCAGCAGCCAAGTCGCTAGCGGGAGGGCCAGGTCCTACGAGCAGTACGTC.

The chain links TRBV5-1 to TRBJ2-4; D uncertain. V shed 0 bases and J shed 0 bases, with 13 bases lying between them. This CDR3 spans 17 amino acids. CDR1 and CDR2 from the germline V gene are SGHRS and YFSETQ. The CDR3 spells CASSLGLSSLAKNIQYF. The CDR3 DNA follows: TGCGCCAGCAGCTTGGGGTTGTCGAGCCTAGCCAAAAACATTCAGTACTTC.

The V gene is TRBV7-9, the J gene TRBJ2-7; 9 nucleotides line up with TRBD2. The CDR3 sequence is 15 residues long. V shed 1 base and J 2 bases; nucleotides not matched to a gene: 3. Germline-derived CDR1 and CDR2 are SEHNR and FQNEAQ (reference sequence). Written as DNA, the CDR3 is TGTGCCAGCAGCTTAGAAGGCGGGGGGGCCTACGAGCAGTACGTC. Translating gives CASSLEGGGAYEQYV.